The 21 T cell receptor beta chains below all came from one sample that was sequenced in a study of cytomegalovirus exposure and HLA in healthy donors. 13 Jbeta primers and 60 Vbeta primers were used for the PCR. Clones were sequenced by immunoSEQ multiplex PCR, and TCRdb holds only the in-frame ones, with some missing. Found here are some 180,000 clones, around 80% of them singletons; the top ten hold 1.5%. Material for sequencing was PBMCs. Receptors were obtained from a man in his forties or fifties in good health and CMV-seronegative.

This chain links TRBV19 with TRBJ1-5, with a possible D match to TRBD1 (6 bases). In germline, CDR1 is LNHDA, CDR2 SQIVND (reference sequence). V lost 6 bases and J lost 1, with 22 bases in between. This CDR3 is 18 amino acids long. CDR3 residues: CASSRSMRGTRSNQPQHF. CDR3 bases: TGTGCCAGTAGCCGATCCATGAGGGGGACGAGAAGCAATCAGCCCCAGCATTTT.

This clone occurred once. The chain links TRBV20-1 to TRBJ2-7; 7 bases line up with TRBD1. V was clipped by 5 bases and J by 4 bases; unmatched bases: 2. The germline V gene encodes CDR1 DFQATT and CDR2 SNEGSKA (reference sequence). The CDR3 is made up of 11 amino acids. The CDR3: CSASTGYEQYF. For the CDR3, the DNA is TGCAGTGCTTCGACAGGGTACGAGCAGTACTTC.

The chain employs TRBV11-3 and TRBJ2-7, with TRBD1 as a possible D gene (6 bases). V lost 0 bases, J lost 2 bases, and 8 bases lay in between. Germline values: CDR1 SGHNT, CDR2 YENEEA. The CDR3 is 14 amino acids. In DNA, the CDR3 is TGTGCCAGCAGCTTAGAGAGGACAGCCTACGAGCAGTACTTC. It codes for CASSLERTAYEQYF. Supplemented by reference TRBV11-3 and TRBJ2-7, the full variable domain reads EAGVVQSPRYKIIEKKQPVAFWCNPISGHNTLYWYLQNLGQGPELLIRYENEEAVDDSQLPKDRFSAERLKGVDSTLKIQPAELGDSAVYLCASSLERTAYEQYFGPGTRLTVT.

A remark on this clone: In the same sample, other DNA sequences code for this CDR3. The chain recombines TRBV6-5 with TRBJ2-7; weak D call: TRBD1 (5 bases). The CDR3 consists of 14 residues. Between the trimmed V and J ends, which lost 0 bases and 4 bases, there was a span of 10 bases. Germline V gene lookup returns CDR1 MNHEY and CDR2 SVGAGI. The CDR3 loop is CASSYSAPGYEQYF. CDR3 bases: TGTGCCAGCAGTTACTCCGCCCCAGGGTACGAGCAGTACTTC.

This chain links TRBV29-1 with TRBJ2-1, with D possibly matching TRBD1 (6 bases). Trimming cost V 4 bases and J 8 bases, with 9 bases left between them. The CDR3 consists of 11 residues. The germline V gene encodes CDR1 SQVTM and CDR2 ANQGSEA. Here the CDR3 DNA reads TGCAGCGTTGGGGGGCACGATGAGCAGTTCTTC. Translating it yields CSVGGHDEQFF.

This clone appeared a few times. The V and J genes are TRBV6-5 and TRBJ1-5; no clear D. The CDR3 runs 13 residues. Germline CDR1 MNHEY, CDR2 SVGAGI. V lost 2 bases and J 4 bases, leaving 6 bases between the germline ends. CDR3 coding DNA: TGTGCCAGCAGTTACGCGGGAAATCAGCCCCAGCATTTT. It encodes CASSYAGNQPQHF.

V is TRBV29-1 and J is TRBJ1-1; maybe TRBD1 (6 bases). V was shortened by 2 bases and J by 4 bases, with 14 bases between the two germline ends. The CDR3 sequence is 14 residues long. Germline CDR1 SQVTM, CDR2 ANQGSEA. Here the CDR3 DNA reads TGCAGCGTTGAATCAGGGGCCAGGACCACTGAAGCTTTCTTT. This translates into CSVESGARTTEAFF. The variable domain in full, completed from reference TRBV29-1 and TRBJ1-1, reads SAVISQKPSRDICQRGTSLTIQCQVDSQVTMMFWYRQQPGQSLTLIATANQGSEATYESGFVIDKFPISRPNLTFSTLTVSNMSPEDSSIYLCSVESGARTTEAFFGQGTRLTVV.

The chain has TRBV9 and TRBJ2-3; D not resolved. The CDR3 loop spans 17 amino acids. V was trimmed by 0 bases and J by 0 bases, leaving 14 bases between them. In germline, CDR1 is SGDLS, CDR2 YYNGEE. In nucleotides, the CDR3 is TGTGCCAGCAGCGTAGTAGGTGGCTCGACTAGCACAGATACGCAGTATTTT. This gives the protein CASSVVGGSTSTDTQYF.

This chain uses TRBV6-6 with TRBJ2-5; D perhaps matches TRBD2 (7 bases). The J call may be faulty, since TRBJ2-7 better matches the DNA end. Germline V gene sequence: CDR1 MNHNY, CDR2 SVGAGI (reference sequence). This CDR3 contains 15 residues. The CDR3 spells CASSYSGGRGYEQYF. Written as DNA, the CDR3 is TGTGCCAGCAGTTACTCCGGGGGGAGGGGGTACGAGCAGTACTTC.

This clone was observed a single time. The CDR3 sequence is CASSLGPSGRNHNEQFF. In DNA form, the CDR3 reads TGCGCCAGCAGCTTGGGACCCAGCGGGAGGAATCACAATGAGCAGTTCTTC. The rearrangement links TRBV5-1 to TRBJ2-1; TRBD2 aligns across 9 bases. The CDR3 is made up of 17 amino acids. Per the germline V gene, CDR1 is SGHRS and CDR2 is YFSETQ. After removal of 0 bases from V and 5 bases from J, the junction contained 9 bases not matched to a gene.

In its sample, this clone was seen once. The rearrangement joins TRBV5-4 to TRBJ1-1; perhaps TRBD1 as D (6 bases). The V end lost 4 bases, the J end lost 5 bases, and 21 bases lay between the germline ends. Germline V gene sequence: CDR1 SGHNT, CDR2 YYREEE (reference sequence). This CDR3 region has 16 residues. The CDR3: CASSPGGGLLRTEAFF. The DNA for the CDR3 is TGTGCCAGCAGCCCTGGCGGGGGGCTCCTTAGGACTGAAGCTTTCTTT.

The J gene is TRBJ1-1, the V gene TRBV4-3; 7 bases are shared with TRBD1. Trimming at V came to 6 bases and at J to 1 base, leaving 5 bases not matched to a gene. CDR3 size: 14 residues. Germline CDR1 LGHNA, CDR2 YSLEER. CDR3 sequence: CASRSTGRNTEAFF. The CDR3, as DNA: TGCGCCAGCAGATCGACAGGGCGGAACACTGAAGCTTTCTTT.

The rearrangement joins TRBV11-3 to TRBJ2-1; D remains unclear. Germline-derived CDR1 and CDR2 are SGHNT and YENEEA. The CDR3 consists of 12 residues. V dropped 4 bases and J dropped 8 bases, with 9 bases sitting between them. The CDR3 bases are TGTGCCAGCAGCTCCCATACGGATGAGCAGTTCTTC. Residues: CASSSHTDEQFF. The full variable domain, completed using reference TRBV11-3 and TRBJ2-1, is EAGVVQSPRYKIIEKKQPVAFWCNPISGHNTLYWYLQNLGQGPELLIRYENEEAVDDSQLPKDRFSAERLKGVDSTLKIQPAELGDSAVYLCASSSHTDEQFFGPGTRLTVL.

This clone was observed a few times. The chain employs TRBV11-2 and TRBJ2-2; 11 bases align to TRBD2. The V gene's germline CDR1 is SGHAT and CDR2 FQNNGV. The ends lost 7 bases at V and 5 bases at J; junction bases unmatched: 9. The CDR3 sequence is 16 residues long. This CDR3 is CASKPTSGKLTGELFF. The CDR3, as DNA: TGTGCCAGCAAACCGACTAGCGGGAAACTTACCGGGGAGCTGTTTTTT.

V usage is TRBV18 and J usage is TRBJ1-1; no reliable D call. The germline V gene has CDR1 KGHSH and CDR2 LQKENI. The germline V and J ends were trimmed by 3 bases and 0 bases, with 5 bases remaining between them. The CDR3 runs 13 residues. CDR3 nucleotide sequence: TGTGCCAGCTCACCGAGTCTGAACACTGAAGCTTTCTTT. Its translation: CASSPSLNTEAFF.

V gene TRBV7-2 combines with J gene TRBJ2-5; TRBD2 aligns across 12 bases. This CDR3 comprises 17 residues. Germline V gives CDR1 SGHTA, CDR2 FQGNSA. Germline trimming cut 0 bases from V and 0 bases from J; bases unmatched to any gene: 2. The CDR3 region is CASSLATSGRYQETQYF. As DNA, the CDR3 is TGTGCCAGCAGCTTAGCCACTAGCGGGAGGTACCAAGAGACCCAGTACTTC.

The gene calls are TRBV9 and TRBJ2-7; 8 nucleotides agree with TRBD1. From germline, CDR1 is SGDLS and CDR2 YYNGEE. This CDR3 has 15 residues. V trimming: 4 bases; J trimming: 0 bases; junction bases outside the gene matches: 6. This CDR3 reads CASSPMTGVSYEQYF. Written as DNA, the CDR3 is TGTGCCAGCAGCCCTATGACAGGGGTCTCCTACGAGCAGTACTTC.

The J gene is TRBJ1-4, the V gene TRBV28, with D perhaps matching TRBD1 (6 bases). CDR3 length: 16 residues. Germline V gives CDR1 MDHEN, CDR2 SYDVKM. V was shortened by 6 bases and J by 4 bases, with 18 bases between the two germline ends. The CDR3 DNA is TGTGCCAGCAGCTACCGGGGGGGCGGACTTAATGAAAAACTGTTTTTT. This translates into CASSYRGGGLNEKLFF. Full variable domain (missing parts from reference TRBV28 and TRBJ1-4): DVKVTQSSRYLVKRTGEKVFLECVQDMDHENMFWYRQDPGLGLRLIYFSYDVKMKEKGDIPEGYSVSREKKERFSLILESASTNQTSMYLCASSYRGGGLNEKLFFGSGTQLSVL.

The V and J genes are TRBV28 and TRBJ1-3, with TRBD1 as a possible D gene (6 bases). Trimming shortened V by 6 bases and J by 1 base, and 10 bases separated the two germline ends. CDR1 and CDR2 (germline): MDHEN, SYDVKM. The CDR3 totals 14 residues. The CDR3, as DNA: TGTGCCAGCAGAGGGGGTAGATCTGGAAACACCATATATTTT. Amino acids: CASRGGRSGNTIYF.

This clone was recorded once. The chain combines TRBV29-1 with TRBJ2-7; 7 positions agree with TRBD2. The CDR3 is 13 amino acids. The V gene end was trimmed by 6 bases and the J gene end by 2 bases; junction bases not matched to a gene: 7. Germline CDR1 and CDR2: SQVTM and ANQGSEA. This CDR3 reads CSVRTGTTYEQYF. The DNA of the CDR3 is TGCAGCGTGAGGACCGGGACTACCTACGAGCAGTACTTC.

This clone has just one count. The rearrangement uses TRBV6-1 and TRBJ2-7, with 9 bases identical to TRBD1. CDR1 MNHNS and CDR2 SASEGT come from the germline V gene. The CDR3 totals 14 residues. The V and J ends lost 11 bases and 2 bases, in that order; junction bases with no gene match: 10. The CDR3 DNA reads TGTGCCGCCGAGGACAGGGGCTCTACCTACGAGCAGTACTTC. Translating gives CAAEDRGSTYEQYF.